This T cell receptor (beta chain) was sequenced for a study of blood T cells in healthy people across ages. This clonotype has more than one count but fewer than ten. The second PCR ran about 6 to 12 cycles with a sample-barcoded 5' primer and J-beta primers. MiXCR, applied by TCRdb to the 5' RACE reads, yields one record per CDR3 protein. Of around 1,500,000 distinct CDR3 sequences detected, about 40% appear once; the ten largest clones hold roughly 8.2%. The CDR3 has 15 amino acids. Trimming cost V 6 bases and J 2 bases, with 16 bases left between them. CDR1 is SGHTA and CDR2 is FQGNSA in the germline V gene.

The sample taken for sequencing was blood. The chain employs TRBV7-2 and TRBJ2-5; no firm D call. The clonotype comes from a woman between 18 and 29 years old in good health. The chain's CDR3 is CASRSGQPGQETQYF. CDR3 bases: TGTGCCAGCAGATCCGGGCAACCCGGGCAAGAGACCCAGTACTTC.